The entry below describes one T cell receptor (beta chain). Its recognized antigen is unknown. Base qualities are not at hand, and no much larger clone is one base apart. TCRbeta CDR3 regions were amplified from genomic DNA by means of the immunoSEQ Assay, a bias-controlled multiplex PCR. In the source study's methods: Within the assay, amplification of reference gene primers was used to estimate how many nucleated cells each sample contained. To quantify the absolute abundance of each unique TCRbeta CDR3 rearrangement, sequence reads were collapsed and filtered. For each sample, productive Simpson clonality was calculated as the square root of Simpson's diversity index across productive rearrangements. Sourced from immuneACCESS, this table was stored by TCRdb with only in-frame sequences that have V and J called. A share of the clones is absent; for the studies checked, an unresolved V gene accounts for under half, and the remainder has no known explanation. V, J and clone size derive from that table, while D and trimming were established from the DNA sequence. Recorded for this sample are 370,000 or so clones; about 80% of them occurred a single time. The ten largest account for 1.1% of the sample.

This entry comes from a study of blood T cell repertoires in COVID-19 (dated by TCRdb to 2020 to 2022). Looking at the study overall: The collaborator samples originated in the United States, Italy and Spain and spanned the acute and convalescent phases of COVID-19. Deeply sampled blood TCRbeta repertoires from subjects exposed to, actively infected with, or recovered from COVID-19 were included in the dataset. Sample metadata almost always included a de-identified subject ID, COVID-19 status, age in years and sex. The material from the prospective study consisted of cDNA or gDNA derived from T cells, B-cell-depleted T cells, or PBMCs. Samples came from the ongoing ImmuneRACE study (first 160 participants) plus 1,254 subjects from 6 global collaborators. Where HLA class I and class II types were available, the types were taken from metadata supplied by the sample provider, not from assay-based typing. The repertoires were released in a freely available public database meant as a resource for research on the immune response to SARS-CoV-2.

What the work shows at the level of the full study, not this receptor alone: Clinical and demographic metadata were provided uncurated, with the amount varying by source and participant.

The CDR3 sequence holds 13 residues, the cysteine and phenylalanine included. CDR3 DNA only is kept here, 39 bases in frame from base 1. Sequences SNHLY (CDR1) and FYNNEI (CDR2) are obtained from the germline V gene. V is cut by 4 bases and J by 3 bases, and the space between the germline ends is 6 bases. Collaborating institutions collected whole blood in K2EDTA tubes following their own protocols. For TCRbeta analysis, collaborators shipped samples as frozen whole blood, isolated PBMCs, or DNA extracted from either of those sample types. The chain was built from TRBV2 and TRBJ1-4; the D gene identity is not certain. The sequenced sample consisted of peripheral blood. The source of this sequence is a human donor with acute or convalescent COVID-19. The donor label of this sample is uncertain. At the DNA level, the sequence is TGTGCCAGCAGTGTCAGTTCTAATGAAAAACTGTTTTTT. This is translated as CASSVSSNEKLFF.